The 30 T cell receptor beta chains below were found in one sample sequenced in a study of T-cell memory formation after mild COVID-19 listed by TCRdb under 2021. To prepare the library, 5' RACE was applied. TCRdb shows the sequencer as Illumina NovaSeq 6000. The public reads were reprocessed in TCRdb via fastp at Q25 and MiXCR, keeping in-frame beta chains. Each CDR3 protein gets just one entry, which takes the most common genes and DNA from the rows behind it. For this sample there are about 350,000 distinct CDR3 sequences; about an eighth appear just once. Jointly, the top ten make up 22% of the sample. Sequenced input: PBMCs or a T cell subset sorted from them (not recorded which). These receptors all stem from a man aged 18 to 29 who had mild COVID-19 (a few samples of this study predate the infection). The sample titles of this study are shuffled in the database, so cell type and time point are left out; the donor was told from shared clones.

The rearrangement links TRBV20-1 to TRBJ2-3; the D is unclear. Between the trimmed V and J ends, which lost 0 bases and 4 bases, there was a span of 5 bases. This CDR3 is 12 amino acids long. Germline V CDR1 and CDR2: DFQATT, SNEGSKA (reference sequence). This CDR3 reads CSARDPADTQYF. The CDR3 DNA reads as TGCAGTGCTAGAGATCCAGCAGATACGCAGTATTTT.

This clonotype was found many times. The chain has TRBV7-9 and TRBJ2-1, with 7 bases aligning to TRBD1. V was clipped by 5 bases and J by 6 bases; unmatched bases: 13. Germline V CDR1 and CDR2: SEHNR, FQNEAQ (reference sequence). CDR3 length: 16 amino acids. The CDR3 nucleotides read TGTGCCAGCAGCCCCCGACAGGGTGGGATGGGCAATGAGCAGTTCTTC. Its protein product is CASSPRQGGMGNEQFF.

Comments on this clonotype: With a much larger clone just one base away, this may be a read error. It is likely a read error, because the conserved phenylalanine at the end of the CDR3 is missing. The chain uses TRBV28 and TRBJ2-5; D is possibly TRBD2 (5 bases). Trimming left V 6 bases short and J 5 bases short, with 16 bases between. CDR1 and CDR2 (germline): MDHEN, SYDVKM. The CDR3 consists of 14 residues. The DNA of the CDR3 is TGTGCCAGCAGCCCCACATCCCCGGGGGAGACCCAGTACTAC. Amino acids: CASSPTSPGETQYY.

This clonotype was counted a few times. The chain joins TRBV5-1 to TRBJ2-2; 7 bases agree with TRBD2. The CDR3 sequence is 16 residues long. V trimming: 1 base; J trimming: 8 bases; junction bases outside the gene matches: 11. Per the germline V gene, CDR1 is SGHRS and CDR2 is YFSETQ. In nucleotides, the CDR3 is TGCGCCAGCAGCTTGAGAACTAGCGATTTGAGAGGGGAGCTGTTTTTT. Translated, it gives CASSLRTSDLRGELFF.

This sequence joins TRBV9 and TRBJ1-1, with 8 bases aligning to TRBD1. After removal of 0 bases from V and 1 base from J, the junction contained 5 bases not matched to a gene. The CDR3 has 16 residues. Germline CDR1 and CDR2: SGDLS and YYNGEE. This chain's CDR3 is CASSVGAGGTNTEAFF. The CDR3, as DNA: TGTGCCAGCAGCGTAGGGGCAGGGGGCACGAACACTGAAGCTTTCTTT.

This clonotype was detected only a few times. V usage is TRBV20-1 and J usage is TRBJ2-3, with TRBD2 identical over 9 bases. J gave up 5 bases and V 0 bases, and 9 bases lay outside the gene matches. The CDR3 consists of 16 residues. Germline V gene data show CDR1 as DFQATT and CDR2 as SNEGSKA (reference sequence). CDR3 nucleotides: TGCAGTGCTAGAGATCAGCTAGCGGGACTCTTAGATACGCAGTATTTT. The encoded protein is CSARDQLAGLLDTQYF.

This clonotype has just a few counts. The chain links TRBV14 to TRBJ2-3, with 9 positions matching TRBD1. The CDR3 loop spans 15 amino acids. CDR1 is SGHDN, CDR2 FVKESK, per germline. V was clipped by 4 bases and J by 5 bases; unmatched bases: 7. This CDR3 is CASSLTGGSGDTQYF. The CDR3 DNA reads TGTGCCAGCAGCCTTACAGGGGGCAGTGGAGATACGCAGTATTTT. The full variable domain, rest sourced from reference TRBV14 and TRBJ2-3, is EAGVTQFPSHSVIEKGQTVTLRCDPISGHDNLYWYRRVMGKEIKFLLHFVKESKQDESGMPNNRFLAERTGGTYSTLKVQPAELEDSGVYFCASSLTGGSGDTQYFGPGTRLTVL.

In its sample, this clonotype was seen many times. V and J are TRBV6-5 and TRBJ2-3, with 7 positions matching TRBD1. V lost 5 bases, J lost 0 bases, and 8 bases stayed unmatched. CDR3 length: 16 amino acids. From germline, CDR1 is MNHEY and CDR2 SVGAGI. CDR3: CASSHDRAPSTDTQYF. The CDR3 DNA is TGTGCCAGCAGTCACGACAGGGCTCCTAGCACAGATACGCAGTATTTT.

This clonotype showed up just a few times. CDR3 nucleotide sequence: TGTGCCAGCAGCCGAAGGACTAGCGGGACGAACACCGGGGAGCTGTTTTTT. It encodes CASSRRTSGTNTGELFF. The J gene is TRBJ2-2, the V gene TRBV7-3; TRBD2 matches at 12 bases. CDR1 is SGHTA, CDR2 FQGTGA, per germline. The CDR3 is 17 residues long. J lost 0 bases, V lost 5 bases, and 4 bases had no gene match.

The V call is TRBV6-5, the J call TRBJ1-5, with D maybe TRBD1 (5 bases). V lost 6 bases to trimming and J lost 11 bases, with 14 bases between them. The CDR3 spans 12 residues. Looked up from germline, CDR1 is MNHEY and CDR2 is SVGAGI. CDR3 loop: CASRRGDDTQHF. DNA of the CDR3: TGTGCCAGCAGGAGAGGGGACGACACCCAGCATTTT.

This clonotype was picked up a small number of times. The CDR3 protein is CASSLAQRGRADTQYF. CDR3 nucleotide sequence: TGTGCCAGCAGCTTGGCCCAGCGGGGGCGGGCGGATACGCAGTATTTT. The chain uses TRBV5-4 and TRBJ2-3; 8 bases align to TRBD2. The CDR3 covers 16 residues. The V and J ends lost 0 bases and 6 bases, in that order; junction bases with no gene match: 9. Germline CDR1 and CDR2: SGHNT and YYREEE (reference sequence).

This clonotype was found many times. The rearrangement joins TRBV3-1 to TRBJ2-5; D gene ambiguous. Germline CDR1 is LGHDT and CDR2 is YNNKEL (reference sequence). The CDR3 extends over 10 amino acids. With 8 bases removed from V and 4 bases from J, the gap between germline ends came to 5 bases. In DNA form, the CDR3 reads TGTGCCAGCGGAAGAGAGACCCAGTACTTC. This sequence encodes CASGRETQYF.

In this sample, this clonotype turned up many times. V gene TRBV2 combines with J gene TRBJ2-5; D gene uncertain. Trimming cost V 4 bases and J 1 base, with 4 bases left between them. Germline CDR1 SNHLY, CDR2 FYNNEI. This CDR3 region has 12 residues. DNA for the CDR3: TGTGCCAGCAGTGGGGGCCAAGAGACCCAGTACTTC. This codes for CASSGGQETQYF.

This clonotype was seen only a few times. The V call is TRBV27, the J call TRBJ2-1; 8 positions match TRBD2. Germline V gives CDR1 MNHEY, CDR2 SMNVEV (reference sequence). V lost 4 bases and J lost 8; bases outside the gene matches: 13. The CDR3 spans 16 residues. The CDR3 DNA follows: TGTGCCAGCAGTTGGCTAGCGGGTCTTAAGAGCCATGAGCAGTTCTTC. Its protein product is CASSWLAGLKSHEQFF.

This clonotype was counted many times. The chain joins TRBV7-9 to TRBJ1-4; D possibly corresponds to TRBD1 (5 bases). Germline CDR1 SEHNR, CDR2 FQNEAQ (reference sequence). This CDR3 spans 14 amino acids. With 4 bases removed from V and 7 bases from J, the gap between germline ends came to 13 bases. CDR3 sequence: CASSSTRGGEKLFF. The CDR3 nucleotides are TGTGCCAGCAGCTCAACTCGCGGGGGTGAAAAACTGTTTTTT.

This clonotype was picked up a small number of times. The chain has TRBV6-5 and TRBJ2-5; 8 bases align to TRBD1. The CDR3 has 17 residues. Germline V gives CDR1 MNHEY, CDR2 SVGAGI. V dropped 8 bases and J dropped 4; count of bases not matched to a gene: 18. The chain's CDR3 is CASGRTGRFILGETQYF. The CDR3 coding sequence is TGTGCCAGCGGCAGGACAGGGAGGTTCATTCTAGGAGAGACCCAGTACTTC.

There are many counts of this clonotype. The CDR3 loop is CASSVTSGGHNEQFF. CDR3 in DNA: TGTGCCAGCAGCGTTACTAGCGGGGGCCACAATGAGCAGTTCTTC. This chain links TRBV9 with TRBJ2-1; 11 positions match TRBD2. There are 15 residues in the CDR3. Trimming removed 2 bases from V and 5 bases from J; junction bases left unmatched: 3. Germline V gives CDR1 SGDLS, CDR2 YYNGEE.

This clonotype has just a few counts. This chain connects TRBV7-9 to TRBJ2-3; 11 bases align to TRBD2. The CDR3 runs to 16 residues. Per germline, CDR1 SEHNR and CDR2 FQNEAQ (reference sequence). After removal of 6 bases from V and 3 bases from J, the junction contained 8 bases not matched to a gene. The DNA for the CDR3 is TGTGCCAGCAGTCCCTATCGACTAGCGGGGACAGATACGCAGTATTTT. This translates into CASSPYRLAGTDTQYF.

This clonotype was observed a handful of times. This chain uses TRBV20-1 with TRBJ1-1; D is ambiguous. Deletions cut 4 bases from V and 0 bases from J, with 15 bases between. Germline CDR1 and CDR2: DFQATT and SNEGSKA (reference sequence). The CDR3 is 15 amino acids. As DNA, the CDR3 is TGCAGTGCTATAGAGACGGCGTACATGAACACTGAAGCTTTCTTT. It specifies CSAIETAYMNTEAFF.

The chain uses TRBV5-1 and TRBJ2-1; D possibly corresponds to TRBD2 (5 bases). This CDR3 is 14 amino acids long. Germline-derived CDR1 and CDR2 are SGHRS and YFSETQ. The germline V and J ends were trimmed by 4 bases and 5 bases, with 13 bases remaining between them. As DNA, the CDR3 is TGCGCCAGCAGCCCTTGGACTGGTAACAATGAGCAGTTCTTC. Amino acids: CASSPWTGNNEQFF.

The chain is built from TRBV4-2 and TRBJ2-2, with 14 bases fitting TRBD2. Germline CDR1 LGHNA, CDR2 YNFKEQ. The length of the CDR3 is 19 residues. J was trimmed by 3 bases and V by 2 bases; bases with no gene match: 8. The CDR3 region has the DNA TGTGCCAGCAGCCAAAGACTAGCGGGGGGGCGAGTGGACACCGGGGAGCTGTTTTTT. The encoded protein is CASSQRLAGGRVDTGELFF.

This clonotype has just a few counts. The chain joins TRBV7-8 to TRBJ1-1; the D gene is possibly TRBD1 (5 bases). V lost 2 bases, J lost 4 bases, and 23 bases lay in between. This CDR3 region has 18 residues. Germline CDR1 and CDR2: SGHVS and FQNEAQ. CDR3 amino acids: CASSLRGRLGRTFTEAFF. DNA of the CDR3: TGTGCCAGCAGCTTACGGGGCAGGCTAGGTAGGACTTTCACTGAAGCTTTCTTT.

This clonotype was counted between two and nine times. The chain employs TRBV28 and TRBJ1-3; 7 nucleotides align to TRBD1. Germline lookup yields CDR1 MDHEN and CDR2 SYDVKM. This CDR3 spans 13 amino acids. Trimming took 8 bases from V and 4 from J; bases not matched to a gene: 5. CDR3 nucleotide sequence: TGTGCCAGCGAGACAGGGCCGGGAAACACCATATATTTT. This codes for CASETGPGNTIYF.

This chain joins TRBV5-4 and TRBJ1-1, with 7 positions matching TRBD1. This CDR3 comprises 15 residues. The J segment lost 5 bases and the V segment lost 2 bases, leaving 9 bases of the junction unmatched. Germline CDR1 SGHNT, CDR2 YYREEE (reference sequence). For the CDR3, the DNA is TGTGCCAGCAGCTTTCCCGACAGGGCGGATACTGAAGCTTTCTTT. Translation gives CASSFPDRADTEAFF.

This clonotype was detected a few times. The V gene is TRBV6-5, the J gene TRBJ2-5; no firm D call. V was trimmed by 2 bases and J by 7 bases, leaving 8 bases between them. CDR3 length equals 12 residues. Germline-derived CDR1 and CDR2 are MNHEY and SVGAGI. The CDR3 DNA reads as TGTGCCAGCAGTTACGAGACCGGGACCCAGTACTTC. It translates to CASSYETGTQYF.

The CDR3 reads CASSQVFAGIIQETQYF. The CDR3 nucleotides are TGCGCCAGCAGCCAAGTATTTGCGGGGATCATCCAGGAGACCCAGTACTTC. V and J are TRBV4-1 and TRBJ2-5, with TRBD2 as a possible D gene (6 bases). V dropped 1 base and J dropped 5 bases, with 20 bases sitting between them. From germline, CDR1 is MGHRA and CDR2 YSYEKL. The CDR3 runs to 17 residues.

This clonotype was detected only a few times. The V call is TRBV6-4, the J call TRBJ1-5; 10 bases are a match to TRBD1. The germline gives CDR1 MRHNA, CDR2 SNTAGT. Unmatched junction bases numbered 1, after V lost 3 bases and J lost 2 bases. The CDR3 is 15 amino acids. The CDR3 region has the DNA TGTGCCAGCAGTGAAGGGACAGGGGGCAATCAGCCCCAGCATTTT. Protein: CASSEGTGGNQPQHF.

Many counts were recorded for this clonotype. This sequence joins TRBV5-1 and TRBJ1-1, with no clear D. The CDR3 extends over 13 amino acids. The V gene's germline CDR1 is SGHRS and CDR2 YFSETQ. The V gene lost 4 bases and the J gene lost 0 bases, with 7 bases spanning the gap. CDR3 sequence reads: CASSLTLNTEAFF. CDR3 DNA: TGCGCCAGCAGCCTAACACTGAACACTGAAGCTTTCTTT.

This clonotype was seen repeatedly, ten times or more. CDR3 bases: TGCGCCAGCAGCCAAGATAACAACTATGGCTACACCTTC. Protein product: CASSQDNNYGYTF. The gene calls are TRBV4-3 and TRBJ1-2, with D uncertain. The CDR3 has 13 amino acids. Trimming took off 0 bases at V and 2 bases at J, with 4 bases between the two ends. CDR1 is LGHNA and CDR2 is YSLEER in the germline V gene.

The CDR3 is CASSQGDGAQETQYF. The CDR3 DNA reads as TGTGCCAGCAGCCAAGGAGATGGGGCTCAAGAGACCCAGTACTTC. V is TRBV3-1 and J is TRBJ2-5, with a tentative D call TRBD1 (5 bases). Looked up from germline, CDR1 is LGHDT and CDR2 is YNNKEL (reference sequence). The ends were cut back, 1 base at V and 2 bases at J, with 11 bases in the middle. CDR3 length: 15 residues.